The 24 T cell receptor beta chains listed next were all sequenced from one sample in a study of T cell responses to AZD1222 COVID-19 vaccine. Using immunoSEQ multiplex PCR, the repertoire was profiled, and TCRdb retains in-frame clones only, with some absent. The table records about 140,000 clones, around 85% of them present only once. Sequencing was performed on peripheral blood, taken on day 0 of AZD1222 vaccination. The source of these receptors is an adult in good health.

CDR3 protein: CASREKGQPNTEAFF. CDR3 bases: TGTGCCAGCAGAGAAAAGGGACAGCCTAACACTGAAGCTTTCTTT. This chain uses TRBV3-1 (or the pseudogene TRBV3-2) with TRBJ1-1; 7 positions match TRBD1. CDR1 and CDR2 (germline): LGHDT, YNNKEL (reference sequence). The J segment lost 2 bases and the V segment lost 6 bases, leaving 9 bases of the junction unmatched. This CDR3 has 15 residues.

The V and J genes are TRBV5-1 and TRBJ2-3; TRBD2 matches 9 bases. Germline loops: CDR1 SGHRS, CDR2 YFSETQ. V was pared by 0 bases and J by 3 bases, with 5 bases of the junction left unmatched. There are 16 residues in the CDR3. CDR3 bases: TGCGCCAGCAGCTTGGAGAATAGCGGGAGAACAGATACGCAGTATTTT. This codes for CASSLENSGRTDTQYF. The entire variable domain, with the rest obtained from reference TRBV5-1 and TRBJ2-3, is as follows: KAGVTQTPRYLIKTRGQQVTLSCSPISGHRSVSWYQQTPGQGLQFLFEYFSETQRNKGNFPGRFSGRQFSNSRSEMNVSTLELGDSALYLCASSLENSGRTDTQYFGPGTRLTVL.

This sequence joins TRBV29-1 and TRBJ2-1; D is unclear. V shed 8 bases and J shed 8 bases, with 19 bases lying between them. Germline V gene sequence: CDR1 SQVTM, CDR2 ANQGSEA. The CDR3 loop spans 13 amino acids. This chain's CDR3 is CSSSRLEEDEQFF. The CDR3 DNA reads TGCAGCTCATCTCGTCTAGAAGAAGATGAGCAGTTCTTC.

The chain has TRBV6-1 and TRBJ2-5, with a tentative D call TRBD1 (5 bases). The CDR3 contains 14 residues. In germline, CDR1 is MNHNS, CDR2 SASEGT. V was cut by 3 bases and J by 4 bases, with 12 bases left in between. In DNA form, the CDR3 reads TGTGCCAGCAGTGACCCGGGTCAGGGAGAGACCCAGTACTTC. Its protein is CASSDPGQGETQYF.

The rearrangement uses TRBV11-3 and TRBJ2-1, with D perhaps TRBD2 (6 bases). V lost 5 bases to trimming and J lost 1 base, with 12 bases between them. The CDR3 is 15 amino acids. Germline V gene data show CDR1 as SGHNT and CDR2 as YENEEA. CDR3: CASSPRGISYNEQFF. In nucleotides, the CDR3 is TGTGCCAGCAGCCCCCGGGGGATTTCCTACAATGAGCAGTTCTTC.

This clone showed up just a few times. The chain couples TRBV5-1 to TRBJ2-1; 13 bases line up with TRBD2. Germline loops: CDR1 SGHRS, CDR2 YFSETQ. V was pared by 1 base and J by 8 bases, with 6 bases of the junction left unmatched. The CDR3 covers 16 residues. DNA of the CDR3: TGCGCCAGCAGCTTGAAGTTAGGACTAGCGGGAGATGAGCAGTTCTTC. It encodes CASSLKLGLAGDEQFF. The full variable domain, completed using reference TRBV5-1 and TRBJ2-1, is KAGVTQTPRYLIKTRGQQVTLSCSPISGHRSVSWYQQTPGQGLQFLFEYFSETQRNKGNFPGRFSGRQFSNSRSEMNVSTLELGDSALYLCASSLKLGLAGDEQFFGPGTRLTVL.

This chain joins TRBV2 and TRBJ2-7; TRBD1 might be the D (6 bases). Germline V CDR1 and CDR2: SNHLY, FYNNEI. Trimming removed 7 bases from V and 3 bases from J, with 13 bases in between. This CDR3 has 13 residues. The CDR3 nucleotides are TGTGCCAGCAACCTAGGGGGAAACTACGAGCAGTACTTC. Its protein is CASNLGGNYEQYF.

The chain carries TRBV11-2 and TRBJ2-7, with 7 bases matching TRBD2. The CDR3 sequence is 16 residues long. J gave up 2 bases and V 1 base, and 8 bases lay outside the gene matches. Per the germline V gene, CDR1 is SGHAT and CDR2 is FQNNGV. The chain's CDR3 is CASSLGFVGGTYEQYF. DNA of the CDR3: TGTGCCAGCAGCTTAGGGTTCGTGGGAGGGACCTACGAGCAGTACTTC.

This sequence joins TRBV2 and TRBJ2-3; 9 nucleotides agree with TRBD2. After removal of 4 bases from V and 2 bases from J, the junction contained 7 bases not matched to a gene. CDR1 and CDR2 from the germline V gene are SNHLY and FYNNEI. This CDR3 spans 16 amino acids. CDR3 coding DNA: TGTGCCAGCAGTGTCGTTAGCGGGGGTCACACAGATACGCAGTATTTT. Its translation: CASSVVSGGHTDTQYF. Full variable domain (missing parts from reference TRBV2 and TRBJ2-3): EPEVTQTPSHQVTQMGQEVILRCVPISNHLYFYWYRQILGQKVEFLVSFYNNEISEKSEIFDDQFSVERPDGSNFTLKIRSTKLEDSAMYFCASSVVSGGHTDTQYFGPGTRLTVL.

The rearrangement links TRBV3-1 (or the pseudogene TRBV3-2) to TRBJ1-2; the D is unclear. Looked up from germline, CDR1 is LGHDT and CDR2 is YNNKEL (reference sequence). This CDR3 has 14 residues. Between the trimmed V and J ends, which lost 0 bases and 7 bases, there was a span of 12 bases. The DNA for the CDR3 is TGTGCCAGCAGCCAAGAGGGGTATTCAGGTGGCTACACCTTC. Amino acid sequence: CASSQEGYSGGYTF.

The CDR3 nucleotides read TGCGCCAGCAGCAGCACACCGGGTCAGGTTGTCGGTGAGCAGTACTTC. Translating it yields CASSSTPGQVVGEQYF. V gene TRBV5-1 combines with J gene TRBJ2-7; D remains unclear. The CDR3 is made up of 16 amino acids. The germline V gene has CDR1 SGHRS and CDR2 YFSETQ. The germline V and J ends were trimmed by 4 bases and 7 bases, with 24 bases remaining between them. The full variable domain, in which reference TRBV5-1 and TRBJ2-7 provide the parts outside the CDR3, is KAGVTQTPRYLIKTRGQQVTLSCSPISGHRSVSWYQQTPGQGLQFLFEYFSETQRNKGNFPGRFSGRQFSNSRSEMNVSTLELGDSALYLCASSSTPGQVVGEQYFGPGTRLTVT.

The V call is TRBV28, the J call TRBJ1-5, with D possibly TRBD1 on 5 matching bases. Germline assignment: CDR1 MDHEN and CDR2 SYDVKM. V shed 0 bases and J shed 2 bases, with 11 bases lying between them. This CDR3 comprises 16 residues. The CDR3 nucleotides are TGTGCCAGCAGTTTATGGAGGACGGGGGGCAATCAGCCCCAGCATTTT. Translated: CASSLWRTGGNQPQHF.

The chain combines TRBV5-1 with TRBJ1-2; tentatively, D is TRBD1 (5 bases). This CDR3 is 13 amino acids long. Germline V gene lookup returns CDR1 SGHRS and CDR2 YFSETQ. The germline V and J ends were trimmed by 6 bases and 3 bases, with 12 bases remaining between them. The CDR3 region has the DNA TGCGCCAGCAAGGAAGGGGCCGACTATGGCTACACCTTC. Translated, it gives CASKEGADYGYTF.

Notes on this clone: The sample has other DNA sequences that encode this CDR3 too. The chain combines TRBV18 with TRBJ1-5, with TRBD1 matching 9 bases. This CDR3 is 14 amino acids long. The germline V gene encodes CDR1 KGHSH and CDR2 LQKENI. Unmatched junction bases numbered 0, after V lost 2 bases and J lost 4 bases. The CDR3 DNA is TGTGCCAGCTCACCAGGGACAGGGAATCAGCCCCAGCATTTT. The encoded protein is CASSPGTGNQPQHF. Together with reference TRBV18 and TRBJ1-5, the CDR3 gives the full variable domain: NAGVMQNPRHLVRRRGQEARLRCSPMKGHSHVYWYRQLPEEGLKFMVYLQKENIIDESGMPKERFSAEFPKEGPSILRIQQVVRGDSAAYFCASSPGTGNQPQHFGDGTRLSIL.

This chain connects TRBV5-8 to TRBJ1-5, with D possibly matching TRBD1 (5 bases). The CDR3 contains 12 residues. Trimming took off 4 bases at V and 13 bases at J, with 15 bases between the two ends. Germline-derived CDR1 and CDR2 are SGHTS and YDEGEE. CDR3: CASSAGLGGQHF. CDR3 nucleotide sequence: TGTGCCAGCAGCGCAGGACTGGGGGGACAGCATTTT.

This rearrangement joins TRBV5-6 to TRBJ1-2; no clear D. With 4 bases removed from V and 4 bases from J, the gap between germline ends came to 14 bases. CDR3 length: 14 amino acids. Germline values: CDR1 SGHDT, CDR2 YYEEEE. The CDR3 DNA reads TGTGCCAGCAGCCTCGGAGTGAAAATCTATGGCTACACCTTC. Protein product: CASSLGVKIYGYTF. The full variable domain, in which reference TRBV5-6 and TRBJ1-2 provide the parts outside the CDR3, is DAGVTQSPTHLIKTRGQQVTLRCSPKSGHDTVSWYQQALGQGPQFIFQYYEEEERQRGNFPDRFSGHQFPNYSSELNVNALLLGDSALYLCASSLGVKIYGYTFGSGTRLTVV.

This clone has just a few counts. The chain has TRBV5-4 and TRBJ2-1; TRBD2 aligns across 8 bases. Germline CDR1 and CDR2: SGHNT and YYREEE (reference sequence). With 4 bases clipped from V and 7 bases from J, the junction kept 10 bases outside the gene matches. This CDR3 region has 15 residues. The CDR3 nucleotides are TGTGCCAGCAGCCCGGGACCGGGGGGGTATAATGAGCAGTTCTTC. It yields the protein CASSPGPGGYNEQFF.

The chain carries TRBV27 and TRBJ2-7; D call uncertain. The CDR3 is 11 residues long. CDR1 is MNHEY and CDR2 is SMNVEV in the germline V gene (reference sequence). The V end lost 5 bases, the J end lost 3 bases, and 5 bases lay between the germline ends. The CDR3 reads CASSPGYEQYF. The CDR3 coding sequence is TGTGCCAGCAGTCCGGGCTACGAGCAGTACTTC.

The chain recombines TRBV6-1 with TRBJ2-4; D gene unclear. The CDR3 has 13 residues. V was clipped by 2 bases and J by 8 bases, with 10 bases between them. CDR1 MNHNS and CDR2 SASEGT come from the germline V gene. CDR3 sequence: CASSEQVFDIQYF. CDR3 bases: TGTGCCAGCAGTGAACAGGTCTTTGACATTCAGTACTTC.

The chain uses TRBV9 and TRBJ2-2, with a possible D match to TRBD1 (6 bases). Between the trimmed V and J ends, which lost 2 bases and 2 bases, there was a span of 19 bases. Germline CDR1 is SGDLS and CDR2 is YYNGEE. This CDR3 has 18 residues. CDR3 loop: CASSVRGGGRDNTGELFF. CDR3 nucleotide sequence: TGTGCCAGCAGCGTTAGAGGTGGGGGCCGAGATAACACCGGGGAGCTGTTTTTT. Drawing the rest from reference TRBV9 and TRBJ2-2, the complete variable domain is DSGVTQTPKHLITATGQRVTLRCSPRSGDLSVYWYQQSLDQGLQFLIQYYNGEERAKGNILERFSAQQFPDLHSELNLSSLELGDSALYFCASSVRGGGRDNTGELFFGEGSRLTVL.

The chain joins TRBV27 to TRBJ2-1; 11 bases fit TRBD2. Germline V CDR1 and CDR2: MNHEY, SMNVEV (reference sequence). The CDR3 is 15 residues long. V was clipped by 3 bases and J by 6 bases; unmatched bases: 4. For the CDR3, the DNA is TGTGCCAGCAGTTTTACTACTAGCGGGAGCAATGAGCAGTTCTTC. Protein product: CASSFTTSGSNEQFF.

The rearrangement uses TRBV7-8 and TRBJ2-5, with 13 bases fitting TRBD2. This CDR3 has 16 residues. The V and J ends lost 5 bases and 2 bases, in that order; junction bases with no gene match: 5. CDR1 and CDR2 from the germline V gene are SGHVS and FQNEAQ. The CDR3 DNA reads TGTGCCAGCAGCCGAACTAGCGGGGGGGCTCAAGAGACCCAGTACTTC. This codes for CASSRTSGGAQETQYF.

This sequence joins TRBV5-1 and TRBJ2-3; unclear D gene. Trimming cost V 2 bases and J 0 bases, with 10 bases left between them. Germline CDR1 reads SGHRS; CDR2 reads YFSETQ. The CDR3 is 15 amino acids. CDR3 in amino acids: CASSFNSHSTDTQYF. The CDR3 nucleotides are TGCGCCAGCAGCTTTAACAGCCATAGCACAGATACGCAGTATTTT. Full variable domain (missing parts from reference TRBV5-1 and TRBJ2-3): KAGVTQTPRYLIKTRGQQVTLSCSPISGHRSVSWYQQTPGQGLQFLFEYFSETQRNKGNFPGRFSGRQFSNSRSEMNVSTLELGDSALYLCASSFNSHSTDTQYFGPGTRLTVL.

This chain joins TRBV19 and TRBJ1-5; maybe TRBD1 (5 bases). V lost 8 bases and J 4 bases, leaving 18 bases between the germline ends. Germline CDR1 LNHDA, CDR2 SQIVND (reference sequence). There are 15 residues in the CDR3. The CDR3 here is CASGGNGRPNQPQHF. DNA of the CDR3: TGTGCCAGTGGGGGGAATGGCCGACCGAATCAGCCCCAGCATTTT.